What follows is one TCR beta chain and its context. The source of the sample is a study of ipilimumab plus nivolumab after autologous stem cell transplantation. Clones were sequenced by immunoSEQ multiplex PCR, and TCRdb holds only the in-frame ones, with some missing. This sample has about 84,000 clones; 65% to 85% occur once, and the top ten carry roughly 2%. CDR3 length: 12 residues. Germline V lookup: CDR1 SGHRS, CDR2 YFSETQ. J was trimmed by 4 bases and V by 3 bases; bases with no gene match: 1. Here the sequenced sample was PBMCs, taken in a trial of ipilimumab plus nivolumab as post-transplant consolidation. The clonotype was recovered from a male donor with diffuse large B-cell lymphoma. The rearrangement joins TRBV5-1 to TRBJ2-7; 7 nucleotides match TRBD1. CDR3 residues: CASSSDRYEQYF. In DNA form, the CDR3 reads TGCGCCAGCAGCTCGGACAGGTACGAGCAGTACTTC.